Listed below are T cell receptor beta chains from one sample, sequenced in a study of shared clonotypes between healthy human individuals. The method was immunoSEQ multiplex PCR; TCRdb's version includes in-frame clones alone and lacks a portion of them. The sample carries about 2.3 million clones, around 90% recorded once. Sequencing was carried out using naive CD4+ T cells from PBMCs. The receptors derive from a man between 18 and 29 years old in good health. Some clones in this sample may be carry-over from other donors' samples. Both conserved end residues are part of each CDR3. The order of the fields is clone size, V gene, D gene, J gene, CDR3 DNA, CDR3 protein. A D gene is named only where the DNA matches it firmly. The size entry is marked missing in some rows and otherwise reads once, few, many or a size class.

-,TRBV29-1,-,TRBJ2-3,TGCAGCGTTGGTAAAGGGTTGGATACGCAGTATTTT,CSVGKGLDTQYF
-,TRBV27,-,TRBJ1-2,TGTGCCAGCAGCCGTACCCGGGGGGCGGGCTACACCTTC,CASSRTRGAGYTF
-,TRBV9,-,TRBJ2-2,TGTGCCAGCAGCGGAGATGCCAGGGACGCCGGGGAGCTGTTTTTT,CASSGDARDAGELFF
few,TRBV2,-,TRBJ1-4,TGTGCCAGCAGTGAGGTGCAGAGGGCAACTAATGAAAAACTGTTTTTT,CASSEVQRATNEKLFF
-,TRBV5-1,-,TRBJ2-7,TGCGCCAGCAGCGTGGGAGTTGGCTACGAGCAGTACTTC,CASSVGVGYEQYF
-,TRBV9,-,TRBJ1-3,TGTGCCAGCAGCGTAGAACCAGGAACTGGAAACACCATATATTTT,CASSVEPGTGNTIYF
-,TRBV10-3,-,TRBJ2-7,TGTGCCATCAGTGAAGGGGGGGACTACGAGCAGTACTTC,CAISEGGDYEQYF
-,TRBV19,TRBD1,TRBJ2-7,TGTGCCAGTAGTACGGGACAGGGGTCCTACGAGCAGTACTTC,CASSTGQGSYEQYF
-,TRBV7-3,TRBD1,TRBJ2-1,TGTGCCAGCAGCCGACAGGGATCTAAGCAGTTCTTC,CASSRQGSKQFF
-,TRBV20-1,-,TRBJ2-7,TGCAGCGCTAAGAGCTCCTACGAGCAGTACTTC,CSAKSSYEQYF
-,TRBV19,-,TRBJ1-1,TGTGCCAGTAGTATATTCTATGGGGGTTTGCCCACTGAAGCTTTCTTT,CASSIFYGGLPTEAFF
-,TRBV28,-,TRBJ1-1,TGTGCCAGCACCCCAAGTTTCCCGTTTGAAGCTTTCTTT,CASTPSFPFEAFF
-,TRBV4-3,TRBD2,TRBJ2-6,TGCGCCAGCAGCCCCCTGGGTGAGGGAGGGCTCTCTGGGGCCAACGTCCTGACTTTC,CASSPLGEGGLSGANVLTF
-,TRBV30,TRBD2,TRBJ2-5,TGTGCCCGGACTAGCGGGAGGAACCAGTACTTC,CARTSGRNQYF
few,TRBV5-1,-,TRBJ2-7,TGCGCCAGCAGCTTGGGTCCCCGCTCCTACGAGCAGTACTTC,CASSLGPRSYEQYF
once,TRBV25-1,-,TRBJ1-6,TGTGCCAGCAGTAGCACAGGGATTAATTCACCCCTCCACTTT,CASSSTGINSPLHF
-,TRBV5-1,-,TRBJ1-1,TGCGCCAGCAGCTTGGGTTACAGATTGAACACTGAAGCTTTCTTT,CASSLGYRLNTEAFF
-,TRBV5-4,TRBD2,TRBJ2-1,TGTGCCAGCAGCTTTGGGGCTAGCGGGAGCTATGAGCAGTTCTTC,CASSFGASGSYEQFF
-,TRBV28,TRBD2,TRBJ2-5,TGTGCCATTTCACCTTTTTTACCCGGGACTAGCGGACGAGACTTC,CAISPFLPGTSGRDF
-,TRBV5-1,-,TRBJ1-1,TGCGCCAGCAGCTCAGCAGGGTTTGTGAACACTGAAGCTTTCTTT,CASSSAGFVNTEAFF
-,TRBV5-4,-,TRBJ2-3,TGTGCCAGCAGCTTGAGGGGAGTTCCAGATACGCAGTATTTT,CASSLRGVPDTQYF
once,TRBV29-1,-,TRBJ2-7,TGCAGCGTGGGGGCCACAGGGTCCGAGCAGTACTTC,CSVGATGSEQYF
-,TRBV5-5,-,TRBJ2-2,TGTGCCAGCAGCTTGAGCCATGCGAACACCGGGGAGCTGTTTTTT,CASSLSHANTGELFF
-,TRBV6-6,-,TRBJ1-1,TGTGCCAGCAGTTACAGAAATGAAGCTTTCTTT,CASSYRNEAFF
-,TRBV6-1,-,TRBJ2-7,TGTGCCAGCATCCCCGGCGCGGCCTACGAGCAGTACTTC,CASIPGAAYEQYF
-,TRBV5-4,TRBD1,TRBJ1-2,TGTGCCAGCAGCTTGGGACAGGGGGAAAGTGGCTACACCTTC,CASSLGQGESGYTF
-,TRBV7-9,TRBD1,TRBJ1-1,TGTGCCAGCAGCTTAGCGGGCACAGGGGGCGTCGGTGAAGCTTTCTTT,CASSLAGTGGVGEAFF
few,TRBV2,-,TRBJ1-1,TGTGCCAGCAGCGCTCACAGGGATGGAGAAGCTTTCTTT,CASSAHRDGEAFF
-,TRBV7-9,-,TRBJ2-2,TGTGCCACCAGCCGGAGGGGGGAGAACACCGGGGAGCTGTTTTTT,CATSRRGENTGELFF
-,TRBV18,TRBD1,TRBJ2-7,TGTGCCAGCTCACGAACAGGGGTCCAACTCGAGCAGTACTTC,CASSRTGVQLEQYF
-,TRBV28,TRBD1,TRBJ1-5,TGTGCCAGTAGACCCGGGACAGGGTTTCAGCCCCAGCATTTT,CASRPGTGFQPQHF